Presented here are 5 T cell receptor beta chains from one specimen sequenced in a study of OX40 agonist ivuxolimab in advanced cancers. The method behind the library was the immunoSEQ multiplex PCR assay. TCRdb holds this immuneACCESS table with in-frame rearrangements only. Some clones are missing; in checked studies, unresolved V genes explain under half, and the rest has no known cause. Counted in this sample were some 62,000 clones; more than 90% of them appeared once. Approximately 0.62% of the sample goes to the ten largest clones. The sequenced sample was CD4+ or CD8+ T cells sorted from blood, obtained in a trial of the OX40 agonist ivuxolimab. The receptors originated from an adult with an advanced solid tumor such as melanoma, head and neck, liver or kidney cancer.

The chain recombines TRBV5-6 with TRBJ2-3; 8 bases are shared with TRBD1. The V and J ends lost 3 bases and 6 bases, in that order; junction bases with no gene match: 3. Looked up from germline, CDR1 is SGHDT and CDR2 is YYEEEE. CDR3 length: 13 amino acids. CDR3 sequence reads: CASSSTGVDTQYF. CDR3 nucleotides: TGTGCCAGCAGCTCGACAGGGGTGGATACGCAGTATTTT.

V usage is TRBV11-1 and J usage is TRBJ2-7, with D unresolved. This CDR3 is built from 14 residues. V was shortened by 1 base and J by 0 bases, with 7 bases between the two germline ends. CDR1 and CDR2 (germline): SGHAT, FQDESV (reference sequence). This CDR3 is CASSLDTFSYEQYF. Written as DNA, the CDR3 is TGTGCCAGCAGCTTAGACACTTTCTCCTACGAGCAGTACTTC.

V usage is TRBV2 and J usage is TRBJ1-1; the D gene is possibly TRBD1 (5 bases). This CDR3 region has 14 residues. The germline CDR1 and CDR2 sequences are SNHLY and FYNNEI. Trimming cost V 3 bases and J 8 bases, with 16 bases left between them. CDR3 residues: CASSEERGASEAFF. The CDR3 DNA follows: TGTGCCAGCAGTGAGGAGAGGGGTGCCTCCGAAGCTTTCTTT.

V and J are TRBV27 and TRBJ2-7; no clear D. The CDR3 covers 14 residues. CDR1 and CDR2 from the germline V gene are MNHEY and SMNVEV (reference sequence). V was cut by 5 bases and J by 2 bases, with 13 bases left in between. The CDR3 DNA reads TGTGCCAGCAGTAAAATTAGTTACCCCTACGAGCAGTACTTC. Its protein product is CASSKISYPYEQYF.

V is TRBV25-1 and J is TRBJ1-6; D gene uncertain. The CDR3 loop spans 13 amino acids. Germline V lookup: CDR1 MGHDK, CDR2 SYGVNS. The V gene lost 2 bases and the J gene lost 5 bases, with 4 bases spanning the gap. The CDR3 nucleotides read TGTGCCAGCAGTGAAGCCCATAATTCACCCCTCCACTTT. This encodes CASSEAHNSPLHF.